A selection of T cell receptor beta chains follows, all from one sample in a study of radiation and T cells in renal cell carcinoma. Clones were sequenced by immunoSEQ multiplex PCR, and TCRdb holds only the in-frame ones, with some missing. Here the sample spans roughly 3,700 clones, around three quarters being singletons. The specimen was tumor tissue, collected from a patient whose treatment was nephrectomy without radiotherapy. These receptors originate from a man between 50 and 59 years old with renal cell carcinoma. CDR3s include the opening cysteine and the closing phenylalanine or tryptophan. Part of the rows lack a size; the others show once, few, many or a class for expanded clones.

TRBV12-5,.,15,TRBJ2-2,CASASEQPNTGELFF
TRBV2,once,14,TRBJ1-4,CASSQGGTNEKLFF
TRBV7-9,large,15,TRBJ2-1,CASSQGLAGADEQFF
TRBV7-9,.,14,TRBJ2-7,CASSFSQGASEQYF
TRBV7-9,.,15,TRBJ2-1,CASSQGAVSYNEQFF
TRBV11-2,large,14,TRBJ2-3,CASSPGTYTDTQYF
TRBV2,once,14,TRBJ1-1,CASSAEGAYTEAFF
TRBV4-1,.,14,TRBJ1-1,CASTLTRGNTEAFF
TRBV2,.,13,TRBJ2-1,CASSGDRHNEQFF
TRBV2,.,12,TRBJ1-3,CASADRGNTIYF
TRBV7-3,.,12,TRBJ2-1,CASSFLAGSVFF
TRBV28,.,15,TRBJ2-1,CASSPPAGEYNEQFF
TRBV5-1,few,14,TRBJ1-1,CASSLGSLNTEAFF
TRBV5-6,.,12,TRBJ1-3,CASSSGKATIYF
TRBV9,.,14,TRBJ2-7,CASSVASTGEEQYF
TRBV30,.,14,TRBJ2-3,CAWSTGLATDTQYF
TRBV9,.,16,TRBJ1-1,CASSPRRTGLNTEAFF
TRBV15,.,16,TRBJ1-4,CATSRDEGSVTEKLFF
TRBV19,.,14,TRBJ1-1,CASSHLNMNTEAFF
TRBV28,.,14,TRBJ2-3,CASGQGLGTDTQYF
TRBV5-1,few,14,TRBJ2-7,CASSSGLAGDEQYF
TRBV10-3,.,13,TRBJ2-5,CAISDGLEETQYF
TRBV10-1,few,14,TRBJ2-3,CASSLTGPTDTQYF
TRBV27,.,17,TRBJ2-1,CASSLSRGVAGVNEQFF
TRBV4-1,.,15,TRBJ1-2,CASTKSPGGDYGYTF
TRBV7-6,.,14,TRBJ1-1,CASSRGGGNTEAFF
TRBV5-5,.,17,TRBJ1-5,CASSLGSRTDSNQPQHF
TRBV7-2,.,14,TRBJ2-7,CASKTGRGGYEQYF
TRBV5-4,.,14,TRBJ2-2,CASSLASSAGELFF
TRBV4-1,.,16,TRBJ2-1,CASSQVWGTTYNEQFF
TRBV29-1,few,15,TRBJ2-4,CSVELQSLAKNIQYF
TRBV6-1,few,16,TRBJ2-5,CASSGTPGTGGETQYF
TRBV18,.,17,TRBJ2-1,CASSPPRGSGSGNEQFF
TRBV4-2,.,11,TRBJ2-7,CASSVGNEQYF
TRBV29-1,.,14,TRBJ1-2,CSVAPGQGARGYTF
TRBV28,.,16,TRBJ1-3,CASSSPGGGRGNTIYF